Following are 27 T cell receptor beta chains from one sample sequenced in a study of CD8 T cells in Susac syndrome. The authors reverse transcribed roughly 0.5 to 1 ug RNA with random hexamers. TCRdb used MiXCR to reprocess the immunoSEQ multiplex PCR reads, holding one entry per CDR3 protein. The repertoire holds fewer than 300,000 distinct CDR3 sequences, about 88% seen once, with about 0.11% in the top ten. Sequences were obtained from CD8+ T cells from PBMCs. These receptors were collected from a human donor with multiple sclerosis.

The genes are TRBV4-2 and TRBJ2-7; 8 bases map to TRBD1. In germline, CDR1 is LGHNA, CDR2 YNFKEQ. J gave up 5 bases and V 3 bases, and 6 bases lay outside the gene matches. The CDR3 runs 14 residues. DNA of the CDR3: TGTGCCAGCAGCCAGTTACAGGGGGAAGACGAGCAGTACTTC. This encodes CASSQLQGEDEQYF.

The J gene is TRBJ2-3, the V gene TRBV6-6, with 8 positions matching TRBD2. With V trimmed by 9 bases and J by 0 bases, 5 bases remained unmatched. CDR1 is MNHNY, CDR2 SVGAGI, per germline (reference sequence). There are 14 residues in the CDR3. Here the CDR3 reads CASFQRESTDTQYF. DNA of the CDR3: TGTGCCAGTTTCCAGCGGGAGAGCACAGATACGCAGTATTTT.

The chain uses TRBV27 and TRBJ2-7; possible D gene TRBD2, 7 bases. V lost 6 bases and J 6 bases, leaving 18 bases between the germline ends. CDR3 length: 14 residues. Germline V gene lookup returns CDR1 MNHEY and CDR2 SMNVEV (reference sequence). The CDR3 DNA follows: TGTGCCAGCAGCCTATCGGGGGGCCTCGGCGAGCAGTACTTC. Protein: CASSLSGGLGEQYF.

This clonotype has just one count. The chain combines TRBV11-2 with TRBJ2-3; 7 nucleotides match TRBD2. The V gene's germline CDR1 is SGHAT and CDR2 FQNNGV. V lost 7 bases to trimming and J lost 0 bases; unmatched junction nucleotides: 10. The length of the CDR3 is 16 residues. The CDR3 nucleotides are TGTGCCAGCACCCTATTCCCTAGCGGTAGCACAGATACGCAGTATTTT. It yields the protein CASTLFPSGSTDTQYF.

A single count supports this clonotype. The chain links TRBV7-9 to TRBJ1-1; D possibly corresponds to TRBD1 (5 bases). Trimming left V 3 bases short and J 0 bases short, with 14 bases between. Germline V lookup: CDR1 SEHNR, CDR2 FQNEAQ (reference sequence). This CDR3 spans 16 amino acids. Here the CDR3 DNA reads TGTGCCAGCAGCTTTGGTGGGGCCATTATGAACACTGAAGCTTTCTTT. This encodes CASSFGGAIMNTEAFF.

This clonotype was counted a few times. The chain couples TRBV6-1 to TRBJ2-7, with D maybe TRBD2 (6 bases). Trimming took 2 bases from V and 0 from J, leaving 11 bases between them. Germline V gene lookup returns CDR1 MNHNS and CDR2 SASEGT. The CDR3 covers 15 residues. CDR3 DNA: TGTGCCAGCAGTGAAAATGGGGGGAGCTCCTACGAGCAGTACTTC. Encoded protein: CASSENGGSSYEQYF.

The gene calls are TRBV29-1 and TRBJ2-7, with 8 positions matching TRBD2. The CDR3 loop spans 17 amino acids. Germline CDR1 is SQVTM and CDR2 is ANQGSEA. V was clipped by 2 bases and J by 1 base; unmatched bases: 13. CDR3: CSVEIRSDAGGSYEQYF. CDR3 nucleotides: TGCAGCGTTGAAATCCGGTCGGACGCGGGAGGATCCTACGAGCAGTACTTC.

The chain combines TRBV24-1 with TRBJ2-3, with 10 bases fitting TRBD2. The junction had 6 bases not matched to a gene; V was cut back by 3 bases and J by 7 bases. The CDR3 is 15 residues long. Germline CDR1 reads KGHDR; CDR2 reads SFDVKD. As DNA, the CDR3 is TGTGCCACCAGTGATCAGCGGGAGGGTAGGAATACGCAGTATTTT. It specifies CATSDQREGRNTQYF.

The gene calls are TRBV24-1 and TRBJ2-1; 8 bases map to TRBD2. Looked up from germline, CDR1 is KGHDR and CDR2 is SFDVKD. V lost 1 base and J lost 4; bases outside the gene matches: 11. This CDR3 has 18 amino acids. CDR3 in amino acids: CATSDFRDASGRYNEQFF. In DNA form, the CDR3 reads TGTGCCACCAGTGATTTTAGGGACGCTAGCGGGCGGTACAATGAGCAGTTCTTC.

This CDR3 reads CASSQTGPLDEQFF. CDR3 coding DNA: TGTGCCAGCAGCCAAACAGGTCCTCTGGATGAGCAGTTCTTC. The chain links TRBV4-2 to TRBJ2-1; TRBD1 is a possible D gene (5 bases). V was trimmed by 2 bases and J by 8 bases, leaving 13 bases between them. This CDR3 has 14 amino acids. Germline V gene data show CDR1 as LGHNA and CDR2 as YNFKEQ.

J is TRBJ2-1 and V is TRBV12-3 or TRBV12-4; D assignment may be TRBD1 or TRBD2 (5 bases each). Between the trimmed V and J ends, which lost 2 bases and 9 bases, there was a span of 17 bases. The CDR3 extends over 15 amino acids. The CDR3 loop reads CASSLRGDYSIEQFF. In DNA form, the CDR3 reads TGTGCCAGCAGTTTAAGGGGCGACTATTCAATTGAGCAGTTCTTC.

Only a few counts were recorded for this clonotype. The chain links TRBV4-1 to TRBJ2-1; 12 nucleotides match TRBD2. Germline loops: CDR1 MGHRA, CDR2 YSYEKL. With V trimmed by 6 bases and J by 4 bases, 4 bases remained unmatched. This CDR3 has 15 residues. CDR3 in amino acids: CASSRTSGTYNEQFF. The CDR3 nucleotides are TGCGCCAGCAGTAGGACTAGCGGGACGTACAATGAGCAGTTCTTC.

The CDR3 region is CASSIPASGSYEQFF. CDR3 nucleotide sequence: TGTGCCAGTAGTATTCCGGCTAGCGGGAGTTATGAGCAGTTCTTC. The V call is TRBV19, the J call TRBJ2-1, with TRBD2 matching 10 bases. CDR1 and CDR2 (germline): LNHDA, SQIVND (reference sequence). The CDR3 consists of 15 residues. V trimming: 3 bases; J trimming: 8 bases; junction bases outside the gene matches: 7.

The chain carries TRBV12-3 or TRBV12-4 and TRBJ2-5; D not resolved. This CDR3 is 11 amino acids long. Deletions cut 6 bases from V and 4 bases from J, with 6 bases between. The chain's CDR3 is CASSQTETQYF. The CDR3 nucleotides read TGTGCCAGCAGCCAGACAGAGACCCAGTACTTC.

This sequence joins TRBV7-9 and TRBJ2-7; D not certain. Trimming took 3 bases from V and 7 from J, leaving 7 bases between them. The CDR3 has 11 residues. The V gene's germline CDR1 is SEHNR and CDR2 FQNEAQ (reference sequence). DNA for the CDR3: TGTGCCAGCAGCTTTGGCTGGGAGCAGTACTTC. This gives the protein CASSFGWEQYF.

This clonotype has more than one count but fewer than ten. J is TRBJ2-7 and V is TRBV19, with D possibly TRBD1 on 6 matching bases. Looked up from germline, CDR1 is LNHDA and CDR2 is SQIVND (reference sequence). This CDR3 has 16 amino acids. Trimming cost V 9 bases and J 2 bases, with 23 bases left between them. In DNA form, the CDR3 reads TGTGCCAGCACCGCCCTGACAGGTGACGCTCCCTACGAGCAGTACTTC. It translates to CASTALTGDAPYEQYF.

The chain couples TRBV27 to TRBJ2-3, with no clear D. Germline loops: CDR1 MNHEY, CDR2 SMNVEV (reference sequence). The CDR3 extends over 13 amino acids. Trimming stripped 6 bases from V and 2 bases from J, with 9 bases between. CDR3 region: CASRAHLTDTQYF. The CDR3 DNA follows: TGTGCCAGCAGAGCCCACCTCACAGATACGCAGTATTTT.

The rearrangement joins TRBV7-9 to TRBJ2-7, with 9 bases fitting TRBD1. Per germline, CDR1 SEHNR and CDR2 FQNEAQ (reference sequence). The CDR3 contains 14 residues. Trimming at V came to 6 bases and at J to 6 bases, leaving 9 bases not matched to a gene. Here the CDR3 reads CASSPQDRGSEQYF. CDR3 coding DNA: TGTGCCAGCAGTCCGCAGGACAGGGGCTCCGAGCAGTACTTC.

This clonotype has just one count. The V call is TRBV27, the J call TRBJ2-1; 12 nucleotides agree with TRBD2. The V gene end was trimmed by 3 bases and the J gene end by 10 bases; junction bases not matched to a gene: 1. Germline V gene lookup returns CDR1 MNHEY and CDR2 SMNVEV (reference sequence). This CDR3 is built from 13 residues. Here the CDR3 DNA reads TGTGCCAGCAGTTTCGGGACTAGCGGGGAGCAGTTCTTC. Translated, it gives CASSFGTSGEQFF.

Remarks on this clonotype: One end of the junction is discordant with germline, which a read error may explain. The rearrangement uses TRBV29-1 and TRBJ1-1; D may be TRBD1 (5 bases). Germline V gene sequence: CDR1 SQVTM, CDR2 ANQGSEA. The CDR3 runs 13 residues. The CDR3 protein is CSVEDKVLWQGLF. CDR3 DNA sequence: TGCAGCGTTGAAGATAAGGTTCTATGGCAGGGACTCTTT.

This clonotype was observed a single time. The rearrangement joins TRBV6-5 to TRBJ2-1; D unclear. The CDR3 contains 15 residues. The germline gives CDR1 MNHEY, CDR2 SVGAGI. Trimming left V 5 bases short and J 6 bases short, with 17 bases between. CDR3 sequence reads: CASSTGTSSSNEQFF. In DNA form, the CDR3 reads TGTGCCAGCAGTACCGGTACTTCCAGCTCCAATGAGCAGTTCTTC.

J is TRBJ2-7 and V is TRBV27; tentatively, D is TRBD2 (5 bases). V dropped 1 base and J dropped 3 bases, with 10 bases sitting between them. The CDR3 totals 14 residues. The V gene's germline CDR1 is MNHEY and CDR2 SMNVEV (reference sequence). CDR3 bases: TGTGCCAGCAGTTTATGGCCGAGGGTCTACGAGCAGTACTTC. Amino acids: CASSLWPRVYEQYF.

CDR3 DNA sequence: TGCGCCAGCAGCCAGAACAGGGGCAGGGAGACCCAGTACTTC. It codes for CASSQNRGRETQYF. V and J are TRBV4-1 and TRBJ2-5; 7 bases fit TRBD1. V was pared by 3 bases and J by 5 bases, with 6 bases of the junction left unmatched. CDR1 is MGHRA, CDR2 YSYEKL, per germline. The CDR3 is 14 residues long.

The V gene is TRBV7-8, the J gene TRBJ2-1; 9 nucleotides line up with TRBD2. With V trimmed by 1 base and J by 6 bases, 4 bases remained unmatched. The CDR3 has 15 residues. Per the germline V gene, CDR1 is SGHVS and CDR2 is FQNEAQ. In DNA form, the CDR3 reads TGTGCCAGCAGCTTAGTTAGGACTAGCGTCAATGAGCAGTTCTTC. Amino acid sequence: CASSLVRTSVNEQFF.

J is TRBJ2-5 and V is TRBV9; no reliable D call. The V end was cut by 4 bases, the J end by 5 bases, with 12 bases between. The CDR3 sequence is 13 residues long. Looked up from germline, CDR1 is SGDLS and CDR2 is YYNGEE. In DNA, the CDR3 is TGTGCCAGCAGCCCCCAAACCCCCGAGACCCAGTACTTC. Protein sequence: CASSPQTPETQYF.

Written as DNA, the CDR3 is TGCAGCGTTGAAGGCCTGGTGGCAGGGGGCACGTTAACAGGCTACACCTTC. Residues: CSVEGLVAGGTLTGYTF. The genes are TRBV29-1 and TRBJ1-2; 8 bases are a match to TRBD1. The junction had 18 bases not matched to a gene; V was cut back by 1 base and J by 8 bases. Looked up from germline, CDR1 is SQVTM and CDR2 is ANQGSEA. This CDR3 has 17 residues.

This rearrangement joins TRBV2 to TRBJ1-5; D is uncertain. V gave up 8 bases and J gave up 3 bases, with 14 bases separating them. Germline loops: CDR1 SNHLY, CDR2 FYNNEI. The CDR3 is made up of 14 amino acids. CDR3 residues: CASWEGEFNQPQHF. CDR3 in DNA: TGTGCCAGCTGGGAGGGTGAGTTCAATCAGCCCCAGCATTTT.